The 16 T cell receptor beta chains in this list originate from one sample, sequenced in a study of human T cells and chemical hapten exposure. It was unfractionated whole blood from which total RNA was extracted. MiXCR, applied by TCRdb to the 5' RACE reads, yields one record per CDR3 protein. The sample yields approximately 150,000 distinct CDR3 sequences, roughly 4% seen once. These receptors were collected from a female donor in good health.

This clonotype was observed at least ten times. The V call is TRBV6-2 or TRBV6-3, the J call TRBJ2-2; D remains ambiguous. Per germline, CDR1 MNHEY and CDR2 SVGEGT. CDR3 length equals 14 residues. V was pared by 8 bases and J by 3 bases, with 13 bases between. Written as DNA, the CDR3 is TGTGCCAGCGGCCCACGGTTCTACACCGGGGAGCTGTTTTTT. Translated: CASGPRFYTGELFF.

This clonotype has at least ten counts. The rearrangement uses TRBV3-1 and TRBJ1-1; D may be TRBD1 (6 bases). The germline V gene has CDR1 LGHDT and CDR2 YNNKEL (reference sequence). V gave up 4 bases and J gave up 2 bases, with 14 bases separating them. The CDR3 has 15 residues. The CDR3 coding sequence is TGTGCCAGCAGCCTATACGGGACACCTAACACTGAAGCTTTCTTT. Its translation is CASSLYGTPNTEAFF.

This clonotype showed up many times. The CDR3 DNA reads TGCAGTGCTAGAGTCCAGGGGAGCACAGATACGCAGTATTTT. It yields the protein CSARVQGSTDTQYF. The chain uses TRBV20-1 and TRBJ2-3, with D perhaps matching TRBD1 (6 bases). This CDR3 comprises 14 residues. Germline assignment: CDR1 DFQATT and CDR2 SNEGSKA (reference sequence). Trimming stripped 1 base from V and 0 bases from J, with 8 bases between.

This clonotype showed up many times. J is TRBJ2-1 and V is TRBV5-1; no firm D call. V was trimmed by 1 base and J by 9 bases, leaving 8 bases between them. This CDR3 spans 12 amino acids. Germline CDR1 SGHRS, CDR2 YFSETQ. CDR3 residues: CASSLFLGEQFF. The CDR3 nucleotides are TGCGCCAGCAGCTTGTTCCTCGGTGAGCAGTTCTTC.

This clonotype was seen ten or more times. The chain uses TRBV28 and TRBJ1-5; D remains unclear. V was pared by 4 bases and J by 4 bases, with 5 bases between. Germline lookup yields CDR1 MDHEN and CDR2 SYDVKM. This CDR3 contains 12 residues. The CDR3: CASSSLNQPQHF. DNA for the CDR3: TGTGCCAGCAGTTCCCTTAATCAGCCCCAGCATTTT.

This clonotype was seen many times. The CDR3 spells CSARDGRVETQYF. As DNA, the CDR3 is TGCAGTGCTAGAGATGGCAGGGTGGAGACCCAGTACTTC. The V call is TRBV20-1, the J call TRBJ2-5; D is perhaps TRBD1 (5 bases). This CDR3 has 13 residues. The V gene's germline CDR1 is DFQATT and CDR2 SNEGSKA (reference sequence). V lost 0 bases, J lost 5 bases, and 10 bases lay in between.

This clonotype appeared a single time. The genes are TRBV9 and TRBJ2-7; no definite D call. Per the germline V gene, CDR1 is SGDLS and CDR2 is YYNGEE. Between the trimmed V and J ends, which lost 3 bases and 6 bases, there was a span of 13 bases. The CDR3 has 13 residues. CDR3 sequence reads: CASSGAGSLEQYF. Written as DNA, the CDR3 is TGTGCCAGCAGCGGAGCAGGATCGCTCGAGCAGTACTTC.

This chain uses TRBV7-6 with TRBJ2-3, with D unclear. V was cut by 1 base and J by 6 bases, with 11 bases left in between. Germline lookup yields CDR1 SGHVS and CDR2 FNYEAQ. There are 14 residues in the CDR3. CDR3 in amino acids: CASSLVPGSDTQYF. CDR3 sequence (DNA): TGTGCCAGCAGCTTAGTTCCCGGGTCCGATACGCAGTATTTT. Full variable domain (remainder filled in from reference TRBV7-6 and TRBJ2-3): GAGVSQSPRYKVTKRGQDVALRCDPISGHVSLYWYRQALGQGPEFLTYFNYEAQQDKSGLPNDRFSAERPEGSISTLTIQRTEQRDSAMYRCASSLVPGSDTQYFGPGTRLTVL.

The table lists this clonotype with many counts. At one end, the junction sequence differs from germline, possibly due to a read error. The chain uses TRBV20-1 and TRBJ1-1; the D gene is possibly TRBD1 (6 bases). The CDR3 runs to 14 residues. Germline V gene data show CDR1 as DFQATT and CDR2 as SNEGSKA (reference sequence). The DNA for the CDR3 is TGCAGTGCTGGAGATCCCAGGGGTGCCACTGAAGCTTTCTTT. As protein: CSAGDPRGATEAFF.

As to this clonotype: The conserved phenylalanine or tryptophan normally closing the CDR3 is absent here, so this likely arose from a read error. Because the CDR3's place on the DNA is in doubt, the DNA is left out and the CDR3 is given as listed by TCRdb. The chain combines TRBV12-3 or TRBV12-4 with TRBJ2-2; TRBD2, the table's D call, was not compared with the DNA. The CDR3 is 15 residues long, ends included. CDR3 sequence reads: CASRRHGGYTGELGG.

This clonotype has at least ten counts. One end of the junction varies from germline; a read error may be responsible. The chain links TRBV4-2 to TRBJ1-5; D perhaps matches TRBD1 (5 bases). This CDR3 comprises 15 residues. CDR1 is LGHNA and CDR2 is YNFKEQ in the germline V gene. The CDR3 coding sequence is TGTGCCAGCAGACCATCAGACAGATCCAATCGGCCCCAGCATTTT. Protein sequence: CASRPSDRSNRPQHF.

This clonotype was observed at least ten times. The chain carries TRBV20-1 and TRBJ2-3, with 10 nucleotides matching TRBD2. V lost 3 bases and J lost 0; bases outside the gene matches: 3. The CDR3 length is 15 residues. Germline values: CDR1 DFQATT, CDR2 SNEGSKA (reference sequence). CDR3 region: CSASKRGGSTDTQYF. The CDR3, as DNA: TGCAGTGCTAGTAAGCGGGGGGGTAGCACAGATACGCAGTATTTT.

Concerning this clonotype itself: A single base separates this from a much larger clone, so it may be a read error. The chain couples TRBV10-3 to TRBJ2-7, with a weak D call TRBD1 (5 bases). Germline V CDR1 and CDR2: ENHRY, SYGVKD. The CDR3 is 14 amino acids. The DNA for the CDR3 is TGTGCCATCAGTGAGTTGACAGACTCCGACGAGCAGTACTTC. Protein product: CAISELTDSDEQYF.

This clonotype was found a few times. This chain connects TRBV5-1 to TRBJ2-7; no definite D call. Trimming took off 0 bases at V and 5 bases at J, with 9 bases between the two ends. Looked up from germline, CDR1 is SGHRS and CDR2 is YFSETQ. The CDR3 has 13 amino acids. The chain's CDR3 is CASSLVGSDEQYF. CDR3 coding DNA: TGCGCCAGCAGCTTGGTTGGATCGGACGAGCAGTACTTC.

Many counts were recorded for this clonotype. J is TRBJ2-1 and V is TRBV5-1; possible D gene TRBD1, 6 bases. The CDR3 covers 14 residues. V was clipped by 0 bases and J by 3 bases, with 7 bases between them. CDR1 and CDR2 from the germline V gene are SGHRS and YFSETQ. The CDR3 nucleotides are TGCGCCAGCAGCTTGGGGACAGTCTACAATGAGCAGTTCTTC. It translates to CASSLGTVYNEQFF.

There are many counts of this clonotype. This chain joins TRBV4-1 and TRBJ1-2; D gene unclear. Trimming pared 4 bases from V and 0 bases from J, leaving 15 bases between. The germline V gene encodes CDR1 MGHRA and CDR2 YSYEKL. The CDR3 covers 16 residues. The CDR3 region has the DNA TGCGCCAGCAGCCGACCTCATCCCGACTCTAACTATGGCTACACCTTC. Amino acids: CASSRPHPDSNYGYTF.